The rows below give T cell receptor beta chains drawn from one sample of a study of naive and memory T cell subsets. TCRdb redid the calling of the 5' RACE reads with MiXCR, one entry per CDR3 protein. The table records 50,000 to 60,000 distinct CDR3 sequences, 6% to 8.5% of them present only once. These receptors were obtained from a female donor in good health. The CDR3 runs from the conserved cysteine through the conserved F or W. The D gene is left open where the match is weak. Not all rows give a size; the values are once, few, many and, for expanded clones, a class.

CDR3 protein,CDR3 DNA,V gene,clone size,D gene,J gene
CASSLKGSYNSPLHF,TGTGCCAGCAGTCTAAAAGGCTCCTATAATTCACCCCTCCACTTT,TRBV6-5,many,NA,TRBJ1-6
CASSPLRGQPQHF,TGTGCCAGCAGCCCTCTTAGAGGACAGCCCCAGCATTTT,TRBV7-2,NA,NA,TRBJ1-5
CASSSGALTQGSYGYTF,TGTGCCAGCAGTTCCGGGGCCCTCACCCAGGGTTCCTATGGCTACACCTTC,TRBV12-3/TRBV12-4,many,NA,TRBJ1-2
CASRPQGIGNSPLHF,TGTGCCAGCAGACCACAGGGAATTGGGAATTCACCCCTCCACTTT,TRBV2,few,NA,TRBJ1-6
CASSLAHTGELFF,TGTGCCAGCAGTTTGGCACACACCGGGGAGCTGTTTTTT,TRBV12-3/TRBV12-4,many,NA,TRBJ2-2
CSVGNAAEVGELFF,TGCAGCGTTGGGAATGCGGCGGAGGTCGGGGAGCTGTTTTTT,TRBV29-1,NA,NA,TRBJ2-2
CASRSDNYNEQFF,TGTGCCAGCAGGTCAGACAACTACAATGAGCAGTTCTTC,TRBV12-3/TRBV12-4,many,NA,TRBJ2-1
CASSFARDRANTEAFF,TGTGCCAGCAGTTTCGCCCGTGACAGGGCTAACACTGAAGCTTTCTTT,TRBV28,few,TRBD1,TRBJ1-1
CASSSMMEQPQHF,TGTGCCAGCAGCTCGATGATGGAGCAGCCCCAGCATTTT,TRBV7-8,many,NA,TRBJ1-5
CASSLEGGEAFF,TGCGCCAGCAGCTTGGAAGGGGGAGAAGCTTTCTTT,TRBV5-1,many,NA,TRBJ1-1
CASSLWFKDTQYF,TGTGCCAGCAGCTTATGGTTTAAAGATACGCAGTATTTT,TRBV7-8,NA,NA,TRBJ2-3
CASSPSNTQYF,TGTGCCAGCAGTCCTAGTAATACGCAGTATTTT,TRBV2,NA,NA,TRBJ2-3
CASRQAGSENIQYF,TGTGCCAGCAGACAAGCGGGGAGTGAAAACATTCAGTACTTC,TRBV5-6,few,TRBD2,TRBJ2-4
CSVEDPPEGTQYF,TGCAGCGTTGAAGATCCCCCCGAAGGGACCCAGTACTTC,TRBV29-1,few,NA,TRBJ2-5
CASSLAPESNTEAFF,TGCGCCAGCAGCTTGGCGCCAGAATCGAACACTGAAGCTTTCTTT,TRBV5-1,many,NA,TRBJ1-1
CASRERRGDNSPLNF,TGTGCCAGCAGAGAACGACGGGGTGATAATTCACCCCTCAACTTT,TRBV2,NA,NA,TRBJ1-6
CASSLVQGAYGYTF,TGTGCCAGCAGCTTGGTACAAGGCGCCTATGGCTACACCTTC,TRBV5-4,many,NA,TRBJ1-2
CASSLNIQPQHF,TGTGCCAGTAGTCTTAATATCCAGCCCCAGCATTTT,TRBV19,NA,NA,TRBJ1-5
CSARSGEETQYF,TGCAGTGCTAGATCAGGGGAAGAGACCCAGTACTTC,TRBV20-1,many,NA,TRBJ2-5
CSVTGTSGGAADTQYF,TGCAGCGTAACCGGGACTAGCGGGGGGGCGGCAGATACGCAGTATTTT,TRBV29-1,many,TRBD2,TRBJ2-3
CASSQGQGIYEQYF,TGTGCCAGCAGCCAAGGGCAGGGGATCTACGAGCAGTACTTC,TRBV4-2,few,NA,TRBJ2-7
CAWTDWGYPGVETQYF,TGTGCCTGGACCGATTGGGGGTACCCCGGGGTAGAGACCCAGTACTTC,TRBV30,NA,NA,TRBJ2-5
CATSPQAMNTEAFF,TGTGCCACCAGCCCCCAGGCCATGAACACTGAAGCTTTCTTT,TRBV15,many,NA,TRBJ1-1
CASSPRPGLADSYEQYF,TGTGCCAGCTCACCACGTCCGGGACTAGCGGACTCCTACGAGCAGTACTTC,TRBV18,NA,TRBD2,TRBJ2-7
CASSQHLGTEAFF,TGTGCCAGCAGCCAACACCTGGGGACTGAAGCTTTCTTT,TRBV3-1,many,NA,TRBJ1-1
CSARTGVNTEAFF,TGCAGTGCGCGGACAGGTGTGAACACTGAAGCTTTCTTT,TRBV20-1,NA,TRBD1,TRBJ1-1
CASSLDRLAFF,TGTGCCAGCAGCTTAGACAGGTTGGCTTTCTTT,TRBV7-2,many,NA,TRBJ1-1
CASSTGQSSNTEAFF,TGTGCCAGCAGTACCGGACAGTCTTCGAACACTGAAGCTTTCTTT,TRBV6-5,many,NA,TRBJ1-1
CASSLRAGQSGANVLTF,TGTGCCAGCAGTTTAAGGGCAGGGCAATCTGGGGCCAACGTCCTGACTTTC,TRBV27,NA,NA,TRBJ2-6
CASSPRGQGHNEQFF,TGTGCCAGCAGTCCCCGGGGACAGGGGCACAATGAGCAGTTCTTC,TRBV12-3/TRBV12-4,few,TRBD1,TRBJ2-1
CASSLVRVNTEAFF,TGCGCCAGCAGCTTGGTTAGGGTGAACACTGAAGCTTTCTTT,TRBV5-1,many,NA,TRBJ1-1
CASSRDRAGEQYF,TGTGCCAGCAGCAGAGACAGGGCGGGGGAGCAGTACTTC,TRBV7-9,NA,NA,TRBJ2-7
CASSLAVPNSPLHF,TGCGCCAGCAGCTTGGCCGTTCCCAATTCACCCCTCCACTTT,TRBV5-1,few,NA,TRBJ1-6